The clone carrying this T cell receptor (beta chain) was seen repeatedly, ten times or more. Its antigen remains unidentified. The data originate from a study of breast tumors, draining lymph nodes, adjacent tissues. General study results and limits: Tumor T cell lymph node origin was a supported hypothesis, not proven. Tumor repertoires ranked between lymph nodes and nontumor tissue in diversity, with V and J gene preferences.

TCRdb ran MiXCR on the multiplex PCR reads and lists one entry per CDR3 protein. Seen here are 200,000 to 250,000 distinct CDR3 sequences, around 35% observed once, and the top ten hold 3% to 4%. Per germline, CDR1 SNHLY and CDR2 FYNNEI. The CDR3 loop spans 15 amino acids. With 8 bases removed from V and 0 bases from J, the gap between germline ends came to 11 bases. Samples came from axillary lymph nodes draining the breast cancer. J is TRBJ1-6 and V is TRBV2; the D is unclear. The TCR sequence derives from a female donor with breast cancer. Some clones in this sample may be carry-over from other donors' samples. The sample was axillary lymph node tissue. The CDR3 is CASSGESSYNSPLHF. CDR3 DNA: TGTGCCAGCTCCGGGGAGAGCTCCTATAATTCACCCCTCCACTTT.